Listed here are 27 T cell receptor beta chains from one sample, sequenced in a study of neoadjuvant anti-PD-1 for oral cavity cancer. Stated time point: after neoadjuvant nivolumab, at surgical resection. Some clones are missing from TCRdb's copy, which holds only in-frame ones; the method was immunoSEQ multiplex PCR. Counted here are roughly 14,000 clones, 75% occurring once; the ten biggest clones make up under 2.5%. Material: PBMCs, obtained after nivolumab (anti-PD-1) treatment. These receptors were taken from a person between 40 and 85 years old with oral cavity squamous cell carcinoma.

The rearrangement uses TRBV6-1 and TRBJ2-5; D is possibly TRBD1 (5 bases). CDR1 and CDR2 from the germline V gene are MNHNS and SASEGT. The CDR3 length is 14 residues. Trimming pared 5 bases from V and 3 bases from J, leaving 13 bases between. DNA of the CDR3: TGTGCCAGCAGTACTGGACAAGAGGAAGAGACCCAGTACTTC. This codes for CASSTGQEEETQYF.

This sequence joins TRBV5-4 and TRBJ2-5, with D maybe TRBD1 (5 bases). CDR3 size: 14 residues. Germline V CDR1 and CDR2: SGHNT, YYREEE (reference sequence). The V and J ends lost 3 bases and 1 base respectively, with 10 bases between them. In DNA form, the CDR3 reads TGTGCCAGCAGCTCTCAGGGCTTCCAAGAGACCCAGTACTTC. It encodes CASSSQGFQETQYF.

This clone occurred once. This chain connects TRBV7-3 to TRBJ1-2, with a tentative D call TRBD1 (5 bases). Germline V gene lookup returns CDR1 SGHTA and CDR2 FQGTGA. This CDR3 has 14 amino acids. V lost 1 base, J lost 6 bases, and 12 bases lay in between. CDR3 coding DNA: TGTGCCAGCAGCTTAAACCAGGGAAGGGATGGCTACACCTTC. It translates to CASSLNQGRDGYTF.

This chain joins TRBV2 and TRBJ1-5, with a tentative D call TRBD1 (6 bases). Germline assignment: CDR1 SNHLY and CDR2 FYNNEI. The CDR3 consists of 16 residues. Trimming cost V 6 bases and J 2 bases, with 17 bases left between them. CDR3 residues: CASRPGGQFGNQPQHF. For the CDR3, the DNA is TGTGCCAGCAGGCCTGGAGGACAGTTTGGCAATCAGCCCCAGCATTTT.

The chain joins TRBV7-9 to TRBJ2-3; TRBD2 matches 8 bases. The CDR3 spans 14 residues. Germline V gene sequence: CDR1 SEHNR, CDR2 FQNEAQ (reference sequence). J was trimmed by 0 bases and V by 7 bases; bases with no gene match: 3. The chain's CDR3 is CASKLAESTDTQYF. Written as DNA, the CDR3 is TGTGCCAGCAAACTAGCGGAAAGCACAGATACGCAGTATTTT.

This chain joins TRBV29-1 and TRBJ2-7, with 8 bases that match TRBD1. J gave up 6 bases and V 3 bases, and 16 bases lay outside the gene matches. The CDR3 has 16 residues. CDR1 and CDR2 from the germline V gene are SQVTM and ANQGSEA. The CDR3 nucleotides read TGCAGCGTTGAGGAGTGTTTTGGACAGGGACGGTTCGAGCAGTACTTC. Translation: CSVEECFGQGRFEQYF.

This clone was seen more than once but under ten times. The V call is TRBV2, the J call TRBJ2-7; D call uncertain. The CDR3 has 15 amino acids. The germline V gene has CDR1 SNHLY and CDR2 FYNNEI. V was clipped by 2 bases and J by 6 bases, with 17 bases between them. The CDR3 loop is CASSESLGSNAEQYF. Here the CDR3 DNA reads TGTGCCAGCAGTGAAAGTTTAGGCAGCAACGCCGAGCAGTACTTC.

This chain joins TRBV4-2 and TRBJ1-6; D call uncertain. Trimming cost V 4 bases and J 9 bases, with 19 bases left between them. In germline, CDR1 is LGHNA, CDR2 YNFKEQ. This CDR3 has 16 residues. The CDR3 reads CASSPRTHSVPSPLHF. As DNA, the CDR3 is TGTGCCAGCAGCCCCCGTACCCACTCAGTCCCTTCACCCCTCCACTTT.

This clone occurred a few times. This chain's CDR3 is CASSDTDRVQHF. The DNA of the CDR3 is TGTGCCAGCAGCGACACCGACAGGGTTCAGCATTTT. This rearrangement joins TRBV6-1 to TRBJ1-5; 7 bases are a match to TRBD1. CDR1 is MNHNS and CDR2 is SASEGT in the germline V gene. The CDR3 runs to 12 residues. The ends lost 6 bases at V and 13 bases at J; junction bases unmatched: 9.

The rearrangement links TRBV11-2 to TRBJ2-7; D may be TRBD1 (6 bases). The germline V gene has CDR1 SGHAT and CDR2 FQNNGV. The V gene lost 7 bases and the J gene lost 0 bases, with 13 bases spanning the gap. The length of the CDR3 is 14 residues. CDR3 protein: CASTPIRGSYEQYF. The CDR3, as DNA: TGTGCCAGCACCCCGATCAGGGGCTCCTACGAGCAGTACTTC.

This chain uses TRBV27 with TRBJ1-2; weak D call: TRBD1 (5 bases). V shed 4 bases and J shed 1 base, with 10 bases lying between them. Germline V CDR1 and CDR2: MNHEY, SMNVEV (reference sequence). CDR3 length equals 14 residues. CDR3 in amino acids: CASSSARDNYGYTF. CDR3 nucleotides: TGTGCCAGCAGTTCCGCCAGGGATAACTATGGCTACACCTTC.

This clone appeared once. CDR3 loop: CASSLEQGMSEAFF. CDR3 DNA sequence: TGCGCCAGCAGCTTGGAACAGGGAATGTCTGAAGCTTTCTTT. The V gene is TRBV5-1, the J gene TRBJ1-1, with D perhaps matching TRBD1 (6 bases). The CDR3 loop spans 14 amino acids. Germline V gives CDR1 SGHRS, CDR2 YFSETQ. V was pared by 0 bases and J by 6 bases, with 12 bases between. Looking up the rest from reference TRBV5-1 and TRBJ1-1 gives the full variable domain: KAGVTQTPRYLIKTRGQQVTLSCSPISGHRSVSWYQQTPGQGLQFLFEYFSETQRNKGNFPGRFSGRQFSNSRSEMNVSTLELGDSALYLCASSLEQGMSEAFFGQGTRLTVV.

This chain links TRBV27 with TRBJ1-2; 7 bases are shared with TRBD1. This CDR3 region has 15 residues. V lost 5 bases to trimming and J lost 5 bases; unmatched junction nucleotides: 11. Germline CDR1 is MNHEY and CDR2 is SMNVEV (reference sequence). The CDR3 spells CASSTIQGRLYGYTF. CDR3 coding DNA: TGTGCCAGCAGTACGATACAGGGGCGGCTGTATGGCTACACCTTC.

This chain links TRBV19 with TRBJ1-2; D not certain. Germline values: CDR1 LNHDA, CDR2 SQIVND (reference sequence). This CDR3 spans 13 amino acids. V dropped 5 bases and J dropped 4 bases, with 11 bases sitting between them. The CDR3 loop is CASSADTIYGYTF. The CDR3 DNA reads as TGTGCCAGTAGTGCCGACACTATCTATGGCTACACCTTC.

The rearrangement uses TRBV11-2 and TRBJ2-1; 7 nucleotides line up with TRBD1. Looked up from germline, CDR1 is SGHAT and CDR2 is FQNNGV. The CDR3 is 15 residues long. V lost 1 base and J lost 10; bases outside the gene matches: 10. The CDR3 region is CASSLGQGVVIEQFF. The CDR3 region has the DNA TGTGCCAGCAGCTTAGGACAGGGAGTGGTGATCGAGCAGTTCTTC.

On this clone itself: The junction shows a germline mismatch at one end, possibly a read error. This rearrangement joins TRBV6-5 to TRBJ2-2; 8 nucleotides agree with TRBD2. This CDR3 spans 15 amino acids. Germline CDR1 is MNHEY and CDR2 is SVGAGI. CDR3 sequence (DNA): TGTGCCAGCAGTTGGCGGGGGGCGAAGACCGGGGAGCTGTTTTTT. Protein product: CASSWRGAKTGELFF.

The V and J genes are TRBV6-1 and TRBJ2-4; a weak D match, TRBD2 (5 bases). This CDR3 region has 15 residues. V lost 2 bases to trimming and J lost 6 bases, with 14 bases between them. CDR1 and CDR2 (germline): MNHNS, SASEGT. The CDR3 here is CASSEWSGPINIQYF. DNA for the CDR3: TGTGCCAGCAGTGAATGGAGCGGACCCATAAACATTCAGTACTTC.

This clone was recorded a few times. The chain employs TRBV6-1 and TRBJ1-5; D may be TRBD1 (6 bases). CDR1 is MNHNS and CDR2 is SASEGT in the germline V gene. The CDR3 has 14 residues. V lost 6 bases and J 0 bases, leaving 9 bases between the germline ends. Here the CDR3 DNA reads TGTGCCAGCAGAGGGACAATTAGCAATCAGCCCCAGCATTTT. This gives the protein CASRGTISNQPQHF.

V and J are TRBV27 and TRBJ2-7; D remains ambiguous. The length of the CDR3 is 16 residues. CDR1 MNHEY and CDR2 SMNVEV come from the germline V gene (reference sequence). The V and J ends lost 3 bases and 7 bases respectively, with 22 bases between them. CDR3 coding DNA: TGTGCCAGCAGTTTGACGGCAATTCCTGGAACTCGGGAGCAGTACTTC. Amino acid sequence: CASSLTAIPGTREQYF.

CDR3 in DNA: TGCAGCGTTCAGAGGGACAGGGACACTGAAGCTTTCTTT. It is translated as CSVQRDRDTEAFF. J is TRBJ1-1 and V is TRBV29-1; 9 bases are shared with TRBD1. Germline V gene sequence: CDR1 SQVTM, CDR2 ANQGSEA. The CDR3 contains 13 residues. V gave up 5 bases and J gave up 3 bases; unmatched junction bases: 4. The full variable domain, in which reference TRBV29-1 and TRBJ1-1 provide the parts outside the CDR3, is SAVISQKPSRDICQRGTSLTIQCQVDSQVTMMFWYRQQPGQSLTLIATANQGSEATYESGFVIDKFPISRPNLTFSTLTVSNMSPEDSSIYLCSVQRDRDTEAFFGQGTRLTVV.

V is TRBV29-1 and J is TRBJ2-7; TRBD1 matches at 7 bases. CDR3 size: 13 residues. Trimming cost V 6 bases and J 2 bases; bases outside gene matches: 7. Looked up from germline, CDR1 is SQVTM and CDR2 is ANQGSEA. In DNA, the CDR3 is TGCAGCGTCGCGACAGGGTTCGCCTACGAGCAGTACTTC. The encoded protein is CSVATGFAYEQYF.

V usage is TRBV2 and J usage is TRBJ2-7, with D possibly matching TRBD2 (5 bases). Trimming shortened V by 6 bases and J by 4 bases, and 7 bases separated the two germline ends. Germline V CDR1 and CDR2: SNHLY, FYNNEI. The CDR3 covers 11 residues. CDR3 coding DNA: TGTGCCAGCAGAAGGGAGTACGAGCAGTACTTC. Translation: CASRREYEQYF.

The gene calls are TRBV19 and TRBJ1-1; TRBD1 is a possible D gene (5 bases). Germline loops: CDR1 LNHDA, CDR2 SQIVND (reference sequence). The V end lost 1 base, the J end lost 5 bases, and 17 bases lay between the germline ends. The length of the CDR3 is 16 residues. CDR3 in amino acids: CASSIGRGTGRTEAFF. The CDR3 bases are TGTGCCAGTAGTATAGGCCGGGGGACTGGGAGGACTGAAGCTTTCTTT.

This chain links TRBV7-3 with TRBJ2-3; a weak D match, TRBD2 (6 bases). This CDR3 contains 15 residues. V lost 6 bases to trimming and J lost 0 bases, with 13 bases between them. The germline V gene has CDR1 SGHTA and CDR2 FQGTGA. Written as DNA, the CDR3 is TGTGCCAGCAGTCTACTAGCAGCTAGCACAGATACGCAGTATTTT. This encodes CASSLLAASTDTQYF. Combining the CDR3 with reference TRBV7-3 and TRBJ2-3 gives the whole variable domain GAGVSQTPSNKVTEKGKYVELRCDPISGHTALYWYRQSLGQGPEFLIYFQGTGAADDSGLPNDRFFAVRPEGSVSTLKIQRTERGDSAVYLCASSLLAASTDTQYFGPGTRLTVL.

Concerning this clone itself: No conserved phenylalanine or tryptophan is present at the end of the CDR3, so a read error is the likely explanation. The DNA is omitted, as the CDR3 cannot be located on it reliably, and the CDR3 follows TCRdb's listing. The chain carries TRBV21-1 and TRBJ1-2. TRBV21-1 is a documented pseudogene. The CDR3 length equals 16 residues, ends included. The CDR3 spells CASRLGLATEDLWLHL.

The genes are TRBV28 and TRBJ1-1; TRBD1 agrees at 7 bases. Per the germline V gene, CDR1 is MDHEN and CDR2 is SYDVKM. The V gene end was trimmed by 7 bases and the J gene end by 2 bases; junction bases not matched to a gene: 7. CDR3 size: 14 residues. CDR3 in amino acids: CASKWTGVNTEAFF. In DNA form, the CDR3 reads TGTGCCAGCAAATGGACAGGCGTCAACACTGAAGCTTTCTTT.

This chain uses TRBV29-1 with TRBJ1-1, with a possible D match to TRBD1 (5 bases). Germline CDR1 is SQVTM and CDR2 is ANQGSEA. CDR3 length equals 16 residues. V was pared by 5 bases and J by 0 bases, with 19 bases between. The CDR3 protein is CSVLGQERGMNTEAFF. The CDR3 region has the DNA TGCAGCGTTCTGGGCCAAGAGCGGGGGATGAACACTGAAGCTTTCTTT.